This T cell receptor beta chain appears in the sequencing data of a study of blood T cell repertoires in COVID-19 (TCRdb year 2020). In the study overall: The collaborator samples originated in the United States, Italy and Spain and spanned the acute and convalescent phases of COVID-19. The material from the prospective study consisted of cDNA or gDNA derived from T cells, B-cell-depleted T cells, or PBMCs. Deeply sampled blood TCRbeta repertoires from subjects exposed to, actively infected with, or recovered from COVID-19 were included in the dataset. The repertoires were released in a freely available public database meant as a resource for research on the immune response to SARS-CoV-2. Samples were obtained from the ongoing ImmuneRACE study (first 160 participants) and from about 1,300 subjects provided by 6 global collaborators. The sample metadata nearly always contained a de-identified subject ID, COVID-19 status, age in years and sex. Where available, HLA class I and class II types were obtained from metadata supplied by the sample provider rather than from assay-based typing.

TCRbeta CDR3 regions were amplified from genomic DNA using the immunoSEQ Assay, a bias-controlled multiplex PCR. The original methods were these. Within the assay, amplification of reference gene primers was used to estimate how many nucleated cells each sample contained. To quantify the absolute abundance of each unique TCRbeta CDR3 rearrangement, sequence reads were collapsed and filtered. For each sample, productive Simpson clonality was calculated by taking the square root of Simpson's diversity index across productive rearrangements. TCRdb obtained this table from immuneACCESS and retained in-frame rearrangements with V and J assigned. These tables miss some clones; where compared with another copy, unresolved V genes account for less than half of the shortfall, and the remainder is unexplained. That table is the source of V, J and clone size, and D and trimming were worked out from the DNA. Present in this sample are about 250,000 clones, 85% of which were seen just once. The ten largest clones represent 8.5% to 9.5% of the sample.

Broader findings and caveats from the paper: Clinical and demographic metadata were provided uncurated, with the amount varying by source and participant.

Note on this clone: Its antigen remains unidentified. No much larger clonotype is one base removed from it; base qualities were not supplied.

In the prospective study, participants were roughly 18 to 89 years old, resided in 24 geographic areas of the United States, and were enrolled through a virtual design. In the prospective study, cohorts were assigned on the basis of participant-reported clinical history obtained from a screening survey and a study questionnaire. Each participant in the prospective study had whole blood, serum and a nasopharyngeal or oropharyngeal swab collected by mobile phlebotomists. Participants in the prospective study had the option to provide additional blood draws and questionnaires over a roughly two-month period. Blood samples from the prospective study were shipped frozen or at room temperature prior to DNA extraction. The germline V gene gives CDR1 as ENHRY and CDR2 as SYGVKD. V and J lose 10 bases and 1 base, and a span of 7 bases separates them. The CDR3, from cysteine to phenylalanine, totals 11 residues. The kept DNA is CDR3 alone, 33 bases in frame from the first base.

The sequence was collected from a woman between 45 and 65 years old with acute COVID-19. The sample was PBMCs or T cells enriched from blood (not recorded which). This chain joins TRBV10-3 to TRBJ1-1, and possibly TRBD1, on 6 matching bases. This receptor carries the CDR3 CATTGNTEAFF. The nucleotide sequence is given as TGTGCCACGACAGGGAACACTGAAGCTTTCTTT.